This TCR beta chain was captured by sequencing in a study of control samples from healthy donors and cancer patients. There are 15 residues in the CDR3. The V gene's germline CDR1 is LNHDA and CDR2 SQIVND (reference sequence). V shed 5 bases, J shed 4 bases, and the junction held 9 bases outside the gene matches. Some clones are missing from TCRdb's copy, which holds only in-frame ones; the method was immunoSEQ multiplex PCR. Among 95,000 to 110,000 clones, about 89% were seen once, and the ten largest hold over 15%. This sequence originates from a man between 60 and 75 years old with lung cancer. V usage is TRBV19 and J usage is TRBJ1-1; 8 bases line up with TRBD1. The sequenced sample was PBMCs. The CDR3 coding sequence is TGTGCCAGTAGTCCCGGACAGGGAAGGGTCACTGAAGCTTTCTTT. The encoded protein is CASSPGQGRVTEAFF.